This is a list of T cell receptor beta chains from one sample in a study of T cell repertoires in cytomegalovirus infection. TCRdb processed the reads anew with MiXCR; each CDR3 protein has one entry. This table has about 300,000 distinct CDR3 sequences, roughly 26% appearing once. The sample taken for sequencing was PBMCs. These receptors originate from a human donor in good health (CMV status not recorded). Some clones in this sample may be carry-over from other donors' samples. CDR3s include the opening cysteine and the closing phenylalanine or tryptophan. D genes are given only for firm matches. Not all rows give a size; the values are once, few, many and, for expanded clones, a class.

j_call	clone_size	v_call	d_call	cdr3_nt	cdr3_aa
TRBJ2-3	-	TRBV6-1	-	TGTGCCAGCAGTGAAGGGCTAACCCGGAGAGGCACAGATACGCAGTATTTT	CASSEGLTRRGTDTQYF
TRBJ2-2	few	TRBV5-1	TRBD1	TGCGCCAGCAGCCTAAAGGGGGCCAACACCGGGGAGCTGTTTTTT	CASSLKGANTGELFF
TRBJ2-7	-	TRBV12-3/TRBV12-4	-	TGTGCCAGCCAAAGGGGCGGAAGCTCCTACGAGCAGTACTTC	CASQRGGSSYEQYF
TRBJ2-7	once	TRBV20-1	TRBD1	TGCAGTGCTAAATACGGGACAGGCACCGACGAGCAGTACTTC	CSAKYGTGTDEQYF
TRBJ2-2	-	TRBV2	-	TGTGCCAGCAGTGATGTCAGCAGCGCGAACACCGGGGAGCTGTTTTTT	CASSDVSSANTGELFF
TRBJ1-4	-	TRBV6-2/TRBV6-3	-	TGTGCCAGCAGTCCTCCCGGGACGTCTAATGAAAAACTGTTTTTT	CASSPPGTSNEKLFF
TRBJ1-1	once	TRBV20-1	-	TGCAGTGCTAGATGGGGGGTCTCTGAAGCTTTCTTT	CSARWGVSEAFF
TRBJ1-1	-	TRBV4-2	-	TGTGCCAGCAGCCAAGAGTCAAACAGGGAAGCTTTCTTT	CASSQESNREAFF
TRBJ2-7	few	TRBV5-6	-	TGTGCCAGCAGCTTGACGCCGGGGACTCGGACCTACGAGCAGTACTTC	CASSLTPGTRTYEQYF
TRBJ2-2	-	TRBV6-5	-	TGTGCCAGCAGTTACAGGCTAGACACCGGGGAGCTGTTTTTT	CASSYRLDTGELFF
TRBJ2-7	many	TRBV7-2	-	TGTGCCAGCTCAGAGGGGGTGAGAGGGTACGAGCAGTACTTC	CASSEGVRGYEQYF
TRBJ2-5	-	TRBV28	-	TGTGCCAGCAGTTCGGGGGCCTCTGGGACCCAGTACTTC	CASSSGASGTQYF
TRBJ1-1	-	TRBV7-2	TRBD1	TGTGCCAGCAGCTTAGAGGCAGGGGGGGACACTGAAGCTTTCTTT	CASSLEAGGDTEAFF
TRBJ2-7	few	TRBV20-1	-	TGCAGTGCTGAGAATTCCGAGACACGCTTCTACGAGCAGTACTTC	CSAENSETRFYEQYF
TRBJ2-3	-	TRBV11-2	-	TGTGCCAGCAGCTCTAAAAGCAGCGCGGGCACAGATACGCAGTATTTT	CASSSKSSAGTDTQYF
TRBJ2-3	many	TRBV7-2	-	TGTGCCAGCAGCTTAGTCCCTCTAAGAGCGGGAGATACGCAGTATTTT	CASSLVPLRAGDTQYF
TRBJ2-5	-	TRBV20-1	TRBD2	TGCAGTGCCTCACTAGCGGGGCAAGAGACCCAGTACTTC	CSASLAGQETQYF
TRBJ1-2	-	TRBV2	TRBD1	TGTGCCGGGGGGACAGGGGGCTATGGCTACACCTTC	CAGGTGGYGYTF
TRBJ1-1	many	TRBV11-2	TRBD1	TGTGCCAGCAGCCCCGGACAGGCAGCTTTCTTT	CASSPGQAAFF
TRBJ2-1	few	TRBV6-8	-	TGTGCCAGCAGTTACTACCGGACGACCAATGAGCAGTTCTTC	CASSYYRTTNEQFF
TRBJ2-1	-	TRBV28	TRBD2	TGTGCCAGCAGTTATCGGGGGGGGGGAAACAATGAGCAGTTCTTC	CASSYRGGGNNEQFF
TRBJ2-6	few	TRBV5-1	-	TGCGCCAGCAGCTCGGCAGGGTCCGGGGCCAACGTCCTGACTTTC	CASSSAGSGANVLTF
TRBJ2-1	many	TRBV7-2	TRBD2	TGTGCCAGCAGCCCTAGCGGGAGGGCCGGGACGAATGAGCAGTTCTTC	CASSPSGRAGTNEQFF
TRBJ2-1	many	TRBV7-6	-	TGTGCCAGCAGCTTTCCAAAATCCCCGGACAGAGGCTCCAATGAGCAGTTCTTC	CASSFPKSPDRGSNEQFF
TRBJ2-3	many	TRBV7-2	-	TGTGCCAGCAGCTCATCGGGCCTTAGCACAGATACGCAGTATTTT	CASSSSGLSTDTQYF
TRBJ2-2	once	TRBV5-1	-	TGCGCCAGCAGTAGAGACGGGGAGCTGTTTTTT	CASSRDGELFF
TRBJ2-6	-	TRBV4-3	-	TGCGCCAGCAGCCAAATGTTAGGTGGGGCCAACGTCCTGACTTTC	CASSQMLGGANVLTF
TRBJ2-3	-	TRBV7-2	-	TGTGCCAGCAGCTGGGGGGCGGGGGTCACAGATACGCAGTATTTT	CASSWGAGVTDTQYF
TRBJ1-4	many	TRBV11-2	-	TGTGCCAGCAGCAGAGGCGGCAGCGGTGAAAAACTGTTTTTT	CASSRGGSGEKLFF
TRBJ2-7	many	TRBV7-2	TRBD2	TGTGCCAGCAGCTTAGTGGGCGGCGGGAGTTCCCCCTACGAGCAGTACTTC	CASSLVGGGSSPYEQYF
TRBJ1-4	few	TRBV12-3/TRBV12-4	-	TGTGCCAGCAGTTTCGGGACATGGGACGAAAAACTGTTTTTT	CASSFGTWDEKLFF
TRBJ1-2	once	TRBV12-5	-	TGTGCTAGTGGTTCGGGGGAAGGCTACACCTTC	CASGSGEGYTF
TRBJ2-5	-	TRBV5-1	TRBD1	TGCGCCAGCAGCGATACAGGGGCGGCAGGATTGGAGACCCAGTACTTC	CASSDTGAAGLETQYF
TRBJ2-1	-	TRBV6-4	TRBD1	TGTGCCAGCAGTGACTCGAGCAGGGGGACTGAGCAGTTCTTC	CASSDSSRGTEQFF
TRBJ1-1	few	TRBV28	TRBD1	TGTGCCAGCAGTACCAGGACAGGGGGCTACTCTGAAGCTTTCTTT	CASSTRTGGYSEAFF